Below are 18 T cell receptor beta chains sequenced from a single sample in a study of OX40 agonist ivuxolimab in advanced cancers. Only in-frame clones appear in the TCRdb table, and some are missing; sequencing was by immunoSEQ multiplex PCR. Of approximately 69,000 clones listed, 84% are singletons. Material: CD4+ or CD8+ T cells sorted from blood, obtained in a trial of the OX40 agonist ivuxolimab. The source is an adult with an advanced solid tumor such as melanoma, head and neck, liver or kidney cancer.

On this clone: The junction and the germline gene differ at one end; a read error may be behind it. The gene calls are TRBV6-1 and TRBJ1-2, with 10 bases aligning to TRBD1. CDR3 length: 15 amino acids. Germline V lookup: CDR1 MNHNS, CDR2 SASEGT. In nucleotides, the CDR3 is TGTGCCAGCCGTGCCGGGACAGGGGAGAACTGTGGCTACACCTTC. This sequence encodes CASRAGTGENCGYTF.

The CDR3 is CASSLTGGATEAFF. The CDR3 DNA reads TGTGCCAGCTCCCTGACAGGGGGCGCCACTGAAGCTTTCTTT. The J gene is TRBJ1-1, the V gene TRBV18; TRBD1 matches 10 bases. The V segment lost 6 bases and the J segment 4 bases; nucleotides outside the gene matches: 5. Germline CDR1 reads KGHSH; CDR2 reads LQKENI. The CDR3 spans 14 residues. Combining the CDR3 with reference TRBV18 and TRBJ1-1 gives the whole variable domain NAGVMQNPRHLVRRRGQEARLRCSPMKGHSHVYWYRQLPEEGLKFMVYLQKENIIDESGMPKERFSAEFPKEGPSILRIQQVVRGDSAAYFCASSLTGGATEAFFGQGTRLTVV.

V gene TRBV9 combines with J gene TRBJ1-2, with D maybe TRBD1 (6 bases). There are 13 residues in the CDR3. Germline CDR1 and CDR2: SGDLS and YYNGEE. V was shortened by 3 bases and J by 8 bases, with 14 bases between the two germline ends. This CDR3 reads CASSEGRGQGYTF. The CDR3 coding sequence is TGTGCCAGCAGCGAAGGCAGGGGTCAAGGCTACACCTTC.

The rearrangement links TRBV6-6 to TRBJ1-1; D gene ambiguous. Germline CDR1 is MNHNY and CDR2 is SVGAGI (reference sequence). The CDR3 length is 13 residues. V shed 4 bases and J shed 5 bases, with 11 bases lying between them. CDR3 in DNA: TGTGCCAGCAGTTTGTCAGTGTTGACTGAAGCTTTCTTT. This codes for CASSLSVLTEAFF.

CDR3: CASSQERDTDTQYF. The CDR3 DNA is TGTGCCAGCAGCCAAGAGCGGGACACAGATACGCAGTATTTT. The J gene is TRBJ2-3, the V gene TRBV4-2; possibly TRBD2 for D (6 bases). Germline loops: CDR1 LGHNA, CDR2 YNFKEQ. Between the trimmed V and J ends, which lost 0 bases and 2 bases, there was a span of 6 bases. The CDR3 runs to 14 residues.

The rearrangement links TRBV2 to TRBJ2-2; D is unresolved. Germline lookup yields CDR1 SNHLY and CDR2 FYNNEI. V dropped 6 bases and J dropped 7 bases, with 6 bases sitting between them. CDR3 length equals 11 residues. CDR3 sequence reads: CASRPYGELFF. Written as DNA, the CDR3 is TGTGCCAGCAGGCCGTACGGGGAGCTGTTTTTT.

J is TRBJ1-5 and V is TRBV27; D may be TRBD1 (6 bases). This CDR3 is 13 amino acids long. Looked up from germline, CDR1 is MNHEY and CDR2 is SMNVEV (reference sequence). V was clipped by 4 bases and J by 6 bases, with 10 bases between them. The CDR3 loop reads CASSWGASQPQHF. In nucleotides, the CDR3 is TGTGCCAGCAGTTGGGGGGCAAGTCAGCCCCAGCATTTT.

Comment on this clone: The DNA is omitted, as the CDR3 cannot be located on it reliably, and the CDR3 follows TCRdb's listing. This chain joins TRBV28 and TRBJ2-2; the table's D call of TRBD1 was not tested on the DNA. CDR1 is MDHEN and CDR2 is SYDVKM in the germline V gene. The CDR3 totals 15 residues, both ends included. CDR3: CASILGSRVGGELFF.

This sequence joins TRBV28 and TRBJ1-1, with no clear D. The CDR3 extends over 14 amino acids. V shed 7 bases and J shed 1 base, with 13 bases lying between them. CDR1 and CDR2 from the germline V gene are MDHEN and SYDVKM. The CDR3 here is CASTLQPGNTEAFF. The DNA of the CDR3 is TGTGCCAGCACTCTCCAACCGGGGAACACTGAAGCTTTCTTT.

The chain employs TRBV6-5 and TRBJ1-1; D unclear. The CDR3 runs 13 residues. Per the germline V gene, CDR1 is MNHEY and CDR2 is SVGAGI. Trimming stripped 4 bases from V and 1 base from J, with 7 bases between. CDR3 coding DNA: TGTGCCAGCAGTTCCCCCAGGAACACTGAAGCTTTCTTT. Amino acid sequence: CASSSPRNTEAFF.

The rearrangement links TRBV11-3 to TRBJ2-3; D perhaps matches TRBD2 (6 bases). The germline CDR1 and CDR2 sequences are SGHNT and YENEEA. The CDR3 totals 15 residues. Trimming pared 1 base from V and 2 bases from J, leaving 10 bases between. CDR3 bases: TGTGCCAGCAGCTTAGGGGCGGGATACACAGATACGCAGTATTTT. It translates to CASSLGAGYTDTQYF.

The gene calls are TRBV6-5 and TRBJ1-5; D not certain. This CDR3 comprises 15 residues. Germline-derived CDR1 and CDR2 are MNHEY and SVGAGI. The V end lost 2 bases, the J end lost 1 base, and 9 bases lay between the germline ends. The CDR3 bases are TGTGCCAGCAGTTACGGGGTGGGGAGCAATCAGCCCCAGCATTTT. This codes for CASSYGVGSNQPQHF.

In this sample, this clone turned up a few times. The genes are TRBV2 and TRBJ1-4; no reliable D call. This CDR3 is 14 amino acids long. V was clipped by 3 bases and J by 3 bases, with 8 bases between them. Germline lookup yields CDR1 SNHLY and CDR2 FYNNEI. CDR3 sequence: CASSEAAANEKLFF. CDR3 sequence (DNA): TGTGCCAGCAGTGAGGCGGCAGCTAATGAAAAACTGTTTTTT.

The rearrangement uses TRBV5-1 and TRBJ1-2; D is ambiguous. This CDR3 region has 18 residues. The germline gives CDR1 SGHRS, CDR2 YFSETQ. The V end lost 4 bases, the J end lost 8 bases, and 30 bases lay between the germline ends. This CDR3 is CASSPFTVKGNLGYGYTF. CDR3 in DNA: TGCGCCAGCAGCCCGTTTACGGTAAAGGGAAACTTAGGGTACGGCTACACCTTC. The variable domain in full, with the rest retrieved from reference TRBV5-1 and TRBJ1-2, is KAGVTQTPRYLIKTRGQQVTLSCSPISGHRSVSWYQQTPGQGLQFLFEYFSETQRNKGNFPGRFSGRQFSNSRSEMNVSTLELGDSALYLCASSPFTVKGNLGYGYTFGSGTRLTVV.

As DNA, the CDR3 is TGTGCCAGCAGCTTAGTCTCAGGACAGGGAAATGGCTACACCTTC. Protein product: CASSLVSGQGNGYTF. This chain connects TRBV7-9 to TRBJ1-2; 8 nucleotides agree with TRBD1. The V gene end was trimmed by 1 base and the J gene end by 6 bases; junction bases not matched to a gene: 7. Per germline, CDR1 SEHNR and CDR2 FQNEAQ (reference sequence). The CDR3 loop spans 15 amino acids. The full variable domain, rest sourced from reference TRBV7-9 and TRBJ1-2, is DTGVSQNPRHKITKRGQNVTFRCDPISEHNRLYWYRQTLGQGPEFLTYFQNEAQLEKSRLLSDRFSAERPKGSFSTLEIQRTEQGDSAMYLCASSLVSGQGNGYTFGSGTRLTVV.

The V call is TRBV7-2, the J call TRBJ1-6, with 8 nucleotides matching TRBD1. The germline V gene has CDR1 SGHTA and CDR2 FQGNSA. The CDR3 has 15 residues. J lost 9 bases, V lost 5 bases, and 9 bases had no gene match. The CDR3 DNA sequence: TGTGCCAGCAGCACAGGACAGGGAGTGGCTTCACCCCTCCACTTT. This sequence encodes CASSTGQGVASPLHF.

The J gene is TRBJ2-1, the V gene TRBV5-1, with 8 bases matching TRBD1. The length of the CDR3 is 17 residues. Germline V CDR1 and CDR2: SGHRS, YFSETQ. Unmatched junction bases numbered 8, after V lost 1 base and J lost 2 bases. The CDR3 region is CASSLRLPGGPYNEQFF. The CDR3 coding sequence is TGCGCCAGCAGCTTGCGCCTCCCAGGGGGCCCCTACAATGAGCAGTTCTTC.

This clone turned up a few times. This chain joins TRBV6-6 and TRBJ2-5; unclear D gene. From germline, CDR1 is MNHNY and CDR2 SVGAGI (reference sequence). The CDR3 is 12 residues long. V lost 7 bases to trimming and J lost 5 bases, with 11 bases between them. DNA of the CDR3: TGTGCCAGCACCGGACCAGTTGAGACCCAGTACTTC. This sequence encodes CASTGPVETQYF.